A single sample is the source of the 29 T cell receptor beta chains below, sequenced in a study of Ad26.COV2.S vaccination and SARS-CoV-2 variants. The treatment denotes: 15 to 20 received Ad26.COV2.S at low or high dose, single or two shots; roughly five received placebo; per-sample allocation not given. Sampling occurred on day 63 after the first vaccine or placebo injection. TCRdb keeps only in-frame clones here, not all; method: immunoSEQ multiplex PCR. This table has around 450,000 clones, about 88% appearing once. The sequencing here drew on peripheral blood, taken in a trial of Ad26.COV2.S vaccine versus placebo. The source of these receptors is a person aged 18-60 years who received the Ad26.COV2.S COVID-19 vaccine or a placebo.

This sequence joins TRBV7-9 and TRBJ1-4; TRBD1 agrees at 10 bases. V dropped 7 bases and J dropped 0; count of bases not matched to a gene: 5. From germline, CDR1 is SEHNR and CDR2 FQNEAQ (reference sequence). The CDR3 has 16 amino acids. The CDR3 nucleotides read TGTGCCAGCACCCGCGACAGGGGGCCAACTAATGAAAAACTGTTTTTT. Translated: CASTRDRGPTNEKLFF.

V usage is TRBV7-9 and J usage is TRBJ1-4; D gene ambiguous. Germline V gene lookup returns CDR1 SEHNR and CDR2 FQNEAQ (reference sequence). With 4 bases removed from V and 7 bases from J, the gap between germline ends came to 10 bases. This CDR3 region has 13 residues. The CDR3 loop reads CASSSPFGEKLFF. CDR3 bases: TGTGCCAGCAGCTCTCCCTTTGGTGAAAAACTGTTTTTT.

This clone has just a few counts. The sample contains more than one DNA sequence encoding this CDR3. The J gene is TRBJ2-1, the V gene TRBV29-1; 8 bases map to TRBD2. Trimming at V came to 6 bases and at J to 0 bases, leaving 7 bases not matched to a gene. From germline, CDR1 is SQVTM and CDR2 ANQGSEA. The CDR3 consists of 15 residues. The CDR3 region is CSVEGGRLSYNEQFF. CDR3 DNA sequence: TGCAGCGTCGAGGGCGGGAGGCTCTCCTACAATGAGCAGTTCTTC.

The genes are TRBV5-6 and TRBJ2-1, with 9 bases that match TRBD1. The CDR3 length is 15 residues. The germline CDR1 and CDR2 sequences are SGHDT and YYEEEE. Trimming at V came to 3 bases and at J to 9 bases, leaving 10 bases not matched to a gene. The CDR3 bases are TGTGCCAGCAGCTGGGGGACAGGGCATGCACTTGAGCAGTTCTTC. Translated: CASSWGTGHALEQFF.

The chain couples TRBV6-5 to TRBJ1-6; no reliable D call. The CDR3 has 12 residues. Trimming stripped 6 bases from V and 8 bases from J, with 8 bases between. The germline V gene has CDR1 MNHEY and CDR2 SVGAGI. The DNA for the CDR3 is TGTGCCAGCAGCCTCTGGGATTCACCCCTCCACTTT. Translation: CASSLWDSPLHF.

This chain links TRBV4-2 with TRBJ1-5; 7 nucleotides align to TRBD1. The trim removed 1 base at V and 5 bases at J, leaving 5 bases unmatched. Germline V gene data show CDR1 as LGHNA and CDR2 as YNFKEQ. This CDR3 has 15 residues. DNA of the CDR3: TGTGCCAGCAGCCAAGCGGGACAGCTTGATCAGCCCCAGCATTTT. Amino acid sequence: CASSQAGQLDQPQHF.

This chain connects TRBV25-1 to TRBJ1-3; no firm D call. V was pared by 3 bases and J by 14 bases, with 14 bases between. Germline values: CDR1 MGHDK, CDR2 SYGVNS. The CDR3 runs 12 residues. The CDR3 nucleotides are TGTGCCAGCAGTGAGGGGAGGGCGCGCCTATATTTT. Translation: CASSEGRARLYF.

The rearrangement joins TRBV11-3 to TRBJ1-2, with D unclear. The germline V gene has CDR1 SGHNT and CDR2 YENEEA. V lost 0 bases to trimming and J lost 3 bases, with 20 bases between them. CDR3 size: 18 residues. CDR3 nucleotide sequence: TGTGCCAGCAGCTTAGATCCCCTTCAGGTGGGCGGCGACTATGGCTACACCTTC. Translating gives CASSLDPLQVGGDYGYTF.

The gene calls are TRBV6-4 and TRBJ2-7; 9 nucleotides match TRBD1. The junction had 24 bases not matched to a gene; V was cut back by 2 bases and J by 4 bases. The CDR3 length is 21 residues. Germline values: CDR1 MRHNA, CDR2 SNTAGT. Here the CDR3 reads CASSDPGVVLCGDRVSYEQYV. DNA of the CDR3: TGTGCCAGCAGTGACCCGGGAGTTGTGCTCTGTGGGGACAGGGTGTCTTACGAGCAGTACGTC.

V is TRBV2 and J is TRBJ1-4, with 8 bases that match TRBD1. The CDR3 contains 15 residues. The germline gives CDR1 SNHLY, CDR2 FYNNEI. Trimming cost V 5 bases and J 7 bases; bases outside gene matches: 9. CDR3 bases: TGTGCCAGCAGTCAACAGGGGGAATTGAGTGAAAAACTGTTTTTT. Encoded protein: CASSQQGELSEKLFF.

The V call is TRBV20-1, the J call TRBJ1-6; 7 bases match TRBD1. The CDR3 is made up of 14 amino acids. V lost 3 bases and J lost 8; bases outside the gene matches: 7. Per germline, CDR1 DFQATT and CDR2 SNEGSKA (reference sequence). The CDR3 here is CSASWTGGDSPLHF. The CDR3 nucleotides are TGCAGTGCTAGTTGGACAGGCGGGGATTCACCCCTCCACTTT.

This clone was picked up one time. The V and J genes are TRBV5-1 and TRBJ1-1; D gene unclear. Germline loops: CDR1 SGHRS, CDR2 YFSETQ. The CDR3 consists of 13 residues. V dropped 1 base and J dropped 2 bases, with 6 bases sitting between them. The CDR3 nucleotides are TGCGCCAGCAGCTTGATGGGTAACACTGAAGCTTTCTTT. Translation gives CASSLMGNTEAFF.

The rearrangement links TRBV29-1 to TRBJ2-1, with 15 nucleotides matching TRBD2. V was clipped by 1 base and J by 6 bases; unmatched bases: 1. Germline CDR1 and CDR2: SQVTM and ANQGSEA. The length of the CDR3 is 15 residues. The CDR3 DNA reads TGCAGCGTTGAAGGGGGACTAGCGGGAGGCAATGAGCAGTTCTTC. It encodes CSVEGGLAGGNEQFF.

The CDR3 protein is CASSLRPRVLGYTF. Here the CDR3 DNA reads TGTGCCAGCAGCTTGCGCCCCAGGGTCCTTGGCTACACCTTC. This chain uses TRBV5-6 with TRBJ1-2, with D tentatively TRBD1 (5 bases). CDR3 length: 14 residues. Trimming stripped 1 base from V and 7 bases from J, with 14 bases between. Germline V lookup: CDR1 SGHDT, CDR2 YYEEEE.

The rearrangement uses TRBV18 and TRBJ2-1; 7 nucleotides line up with TRBD2. The CDR3 spans 14 residues. With 2 bases clipped from V and 8 bases from J, the junction kept 6 bases outside the gene matches. CDR1 is KGHSH, CDR2 LQKENI, per germline. The CDR3 bases are TGTGCCAGCTCACCATATCGGGGGGACGATGAGCAGTTCTTC. Translation gives CASSPYRGDDEQFF.

The chain couples TRBV7-9 to TRBJ1-4, with 7 bases identical to TRBD1. CDR1 is SEHNR, CDR2 FQNEAQ, per germline (reference sequence). The CDR3 extends over 15 amino acids. J gave up 3 bases and V 5 bases, and 6 bases lay outside the gene matches. The CDR3 coding sequence is TGTGCCAGCAGCCCCCTGACAGGGTCTAATGAAAAACTGTTTTTT. Its translation is CASSPLTGSNEKLFF.

The chain carries TRBV15 and TRBJ1-2; 7 nucleotides align to TRBD1. Germline V gene data show CDR1 as LNHNV and CDR2 as YYDKDF (reference sequence). This CDR3 is built from 16 residues. The V segment lost 5 bases and the J segment 5 bases; nucleotides outside the gene matches: 14. CDR3 coding DNA: TGTGCCACCAGCGGGGGGGGGACAGCCGCCGGGTATGGCTACACCTTC. Translation: CATSGGGTAAGYGYTF.

The table lists this clone with a count of one. At one end, the junction sequence differs from germline, possibly due to a read error. The rearrangement joins TRBV28 to TRBJ1-4; weak D call: TRBD1 (5 bases). Germline CDR1 MDHEN, CDR2 SYDVKM. This CDR3 contains 18 residues. CDR3 bases: TGTGCCAGCAGTTTAGACCATCCAGGGTCAGCAACTAATGAAGAACTGTTTTTT. Translated: CASSLDHPGSATNEELFF.

This clone was detected a few times. The chain is built from TRBV2 and TRBJ2-2; D may be TRBD1 (5 bases). Germline V gene data show CDR1 as SNHLY and CDR2 as FYNNEI. The CDR3 covers 14 residues. The V and J ends lost 7 bases and 1 base respectively, with 10 bases between them. CDR3 loop: CASTQTVNTGELFF. Written as DNA, the CDR3 is TGTGCCAGCACCCAGACAGTGAACACCGGGGAGCTGTTTTTT.

The rearrangement links TRBV14 to TRBJ1-2; D is ambiguous. The ends were cut back, 0 bases at V and 4 bases at J, with 12 bases in the middle. The germline V gene encodes CDR1 SGHDN and CDR2 FVKESK. The CDR3 covers 15 residues. The CDR3 here is CASSQEGTGIYGYTF. In nucleotides, the CDR3 is TGTGCCAGCAGCCAAGAAGGAACCGGGATCTATGGCTACACCTTC.

The chain recombines TRBV7-8 with TRBJ2-2; D is perhaps TRBD2 (7 bases). This CDR3 is 16 amino acids long. The V gene's germline CDR1 is SGHVS and CDR2 FQNEAQ. V gave up 8 bases and J gave up 4 bases, with 20 bases separating them. This CDR3 is CASSLGGALFTGELFF. CDR3 nucleotide sequence: TGTGCCAGCTCCCTTGGGGGGGCCTTGTTCACCGGGGAGCTGTTTTTT. Supplemented by reference TRBV7-8 and TRBJ2-2, the full variable domain reads GAGVSQSPRYKVAKRGQDVALRCDPISGHVSLFWYQQALGQGPEFLTYFQNEAQLDKSGLPSDRFFAERPEGSVSTLKIQRTQQEDSAVYLCASSLGGALFTGELFFGEGSRLTVL.

The CDR3 nucleotides read TGTGCCAGCAGTCCAGGGGCCCCCGCCAAACTGTTTTTT. As protein: CASSPGAPAKLFF. The chain uses TRBV6-5 and TRBJ1-4; D might be TRBD1 (6 bases). CDR1 is MNHEY and CDR2 is SVGAGI in the germline V gene. This CDR3 is 13 amino acids long. Trimming cost V 5 bases and J 11 bases, with 15 bases left between them.

The V call is TRBV7-2, the J call TRBJ2-3; 10 positions match TRBD2. The CDR3 is made up of 16 amino acids. Germline values: CDR1 SGHTA, CDR2 FQGNSA. Trimming at V came to 5 bases and at J to 2 bases, leaving 7 bases not matched to a gene. In nucleotides, the CDR3 is TGTGCCAGCAGCCCGGGGACTAGCGCCTACACAGATACGCAGTATTTT. Its translation: CASSPGTSAYTDTQYF.

This chain links TRBV4-2 with TRBJ1-1; 11 nucleotides match TRBD1. The trim removed 1 base at V and 4 bases at J, leaving 8 bases unmatched. The germline V gene encodes CDR1 LGHNA and CDR2 YNFKEQ. The CDR3 is 17 residues long. The DNA of the CDR3 is TGTGCCAGCAGCCAAGTCCCGGGACAGGGGGAAGGCACTGAAGCTTTCTTT. It translates to CASSQVPGQGEGTEAFF.

V usage is TRBV4-2 and J usage is TRBJ2-7; 9 positions agree with TRBD1. This CDR3 spans 16 amino acids. After removal of 0 bases from V and 5 bases from J, the junction contained 8 bases not matched to a gene. Germline CDR1 and CDR2: LGHNA and YNFKEQ. The CDR3 DNA follows: TGTGCCAGCAGCCAAGATCGAGGGGACAGGGTCGACGAGCAGTACTTC. Translating it yields CASSQDRGDRVDEQYF.

In this sample, this clone turned up once. The V gene is TRBV7-2, the J gene TRBJ1-3; no clear D gene. The V gene's germline CDR1 is SGHTA and CDR2 FQGNSA. V lost 1 base to trimming and J lost 4 bases, with 11 bases between them. This CDR3 has 15 residues. The CDR3 is CASSLGGITGNTIYF. The CDR3 coding sequence is TGTGCCAGCAGCTTAGGGGGTATCACAGGAAACACCATATATTTT.

The V call is TRBV7-3, the J call TRBJ2-7; 7 nucleotides agree with TRBD1. J gave up 0 bases and V 4 bases, and 9 bases lay outside the gene matches. Germline V CDR1 and CDR2: SGHTA, FQGTGA. CDR3 size: 16 residues. CDR3 DNA sequence: TGTGCCAGCAGCTCCCGGACAGGAGAACCCTCCTACGAGCAGTACGTC. Translated, it gives CASSSRTGEPSYEQYV.

The chain combines TRBV28 with TRBJ1-2; D ambiguous. The ends were cut back, 5 bases at V and 4 bases at J, with 11 bases in the middle. CDR3 length equals 13 residues. Germline-derived CDR1 and CDR2 are MDHEN and SYDVKM. This CDR3 is CASSIGRSYGYTF. DNA of the CDR3: TGTGCCAGCAGTATCGGACGGAGCTATGGCTACACCTTC.

This chain joins TRBV5-6 and TRBJ2-7; D is perhaps TRBD1 (5 bases). Germline loops: CDR1 SGHDT, CDR2 YYEEEE. Trimming shortened V by 3 bases and J by 3 bases, and 7 bases separated the two germline ends. The CDR3 covers 12 residues. The CDR3 protein is CASSWTNYEQYF. The CDR3 DNA reads as TGTGCCAGCAGCTGGACAAACTACGAGCAGTACTTC. The full variable domain, with the rest looked up from reference TRBV5-6 and TRBJ2-7, is DAGVTQSPTHLIKTRGQQVTLRCSPKSGHDTVSWYQQALGQGPQFIFQYYEEEERQRGNFPDRFSGHQFPNYSSELNVNALLLGDSALYLCASSWTNYEQYFGPGTRLTVT.